The 13 T cell receptor beta chains below all came from one sample that was sequenced in a study of blood T cell repertoires in COVID-19. Generated by immunoSEQ multiplex PCR, the TCRdb table keeps only in-frame clones and is missing some. Of 150,000 to 200,000 clones in the sample, around 90% are singletons; the top ten hold 2.7%. The sample was peripheral blood. The receptors stem from a man aged 35 to 55 with active or convalescent COVID-19.

The V call is TRBV7-8, the J call TRBJ2-5; 7 nucleotides match TRBD1. There are 18 residues in the CDR3. Per the germline V gene, CDR1 is SGHVS and CDR2 is FQNEAQ. The V segment lost 4 bases and the J segment 0 bases; nucleotides outside the gene matches: 14. For the CDR3, the DNA is TGTGCCAGCAGCTCATTAGTTTCCGGGACAGAGTACCAAGAGACCCAGTACTTC. As protein: CASSSLVSGTEYQETQYF. The variable domain in full, completed from reference TRBV7-8 and TRBJ2-5, reads GAGVSQSPRYKVAKRGQDVALRCDPISGHVSLFWYQQALGQGPEFLTYFQNEAQLDKSGLPSDRFFAERPEGSVSTLKIQRTQQEDSAVYLCASSSLVSGTEYQETQYFGPGTRLLVL.

The rearrangement joins TRBV7-9 to TRBJ2-2, with a tentative D call TRBD1 (7 bases). The CDR3 length is 16 residues. Germline values: CDR1 SEHNR, CDR2 FQNEAQ (reference sequence). V lost 3 bases and J 3 bases, leaving 14 bases between the germline ends. The CDR3 spells CASSFEEGADTGELFF. CDR3 sequence (DNA): TGTGCCAGCAGCTTTGAGGAGGGGGCAGACACCGGGGAGCTGTTTTTT.

This clone has a handful of counts. This chain connects TRBV5-1 to TRBJ2-1, with 7 bases aligning to TRBD2. CDR1 and CDR2 from the germline V gene are SGHRS and YFSETQ. Trimming took 0 bases from V and 5 from J; bases not matched to a gene: 5. CDR3 length equals 15 residues. CDR3 coding DNA: TGCGCCAGCAGCTTGGGGGCGGGGGATCACAATGAGCAGTTCTTC. Amino acid sequence: CASSLGAGDHNEQFF.

The rearrangement links TRBV7-8 to TRBJ1-2; D remains unclear. The CDR3 is 13 residues long. V shed 5 bases and J shed 6 bases, with 13 bases lying between them. CDR1 is SGHVS, CDR2 FQNEAQ, per germline. CDR3 residues: CASSERTGNGYTF. In nucleotides, the CDR3 is TGTGCCAGCAGCGAAAGGACTGGGAATGGCTACACCTTC. The full variable domain, with the rest looked up from reference TRBV7-8 and TRBJ1-2, is GAGVSQSPRYKVAKRGQDVALRCDPISGHVSLFWYQQALGQGPEFLTYFQNEAQLDKSGLPSDRFFAERPEGSVSTLKIQRTQQEDSAVYLCASSERTGNGYTFGSGTRLTVV.

This chain uses TRBV6-5 with TRBJ1-3; 8 positions match TRBD1. Trimming cost V 10 bases and J 3 bases; bases outside gene matches: 2. CDR1 is MNHEY, CDR2 SVGAGI, per germline. The length of the CDR3 is 12 residues. The CDR3 DNA follows: TGTGCCACCGACAGGGGTGGAAACACCATATATTTT. It yields the protein CATDRGGNTIYF.

The V call is TRBV9, the J call TRBJ2-1; 7 nucleotides line up with TRBD2. The CDR3 spans 15 residues. The ends lost 3 bases at V and 5 bases at J; junction bases unmatched: 8. Per germline, CDR1 SGDLS and CDR2 YYNGEE. CDR3 protein: CASSADGTTHNEQFF. CDR3 nucleotides: TGTGCCAGCAGCGCCGACGGGACTACCCACAATGAGCAGTTCTTC.

This clone was seen only a few times. The chain carries TRBV4-1 and TRBJ2-2; D remains ambiguous. V lost 1 base and J 0 bases, leaving 6 bases between the germline ends. CDR3 size: 15 residues. The germline V gene encodes CDR1 MGHRA and CDR2 YSYEKL. The CDR3 DNA reads as TGCGCCAGCAGCCAAGGAGAAACGAACACCGGGGAGCTGTTTTTT. Translating gives CASSQGETNTGELFF.

V and J are TRBV3-1 (or the pseudogene TRBV3-2) and TRBJ1-2; D is unclear. V lost 2 bases and J lost 6, with 16 bases in between. The CDR3 runs 15 residues. Germline V gene lookup returns CDR1 LGHDT and CDR2 YNNKEL (reference sequence). The CDR3 DNA sequence: TGTGCCAGCAGCCAAACGGGAAAAACGGGAAATGGCTACACCTTC. It yields the protein CASSQTGKTGNGYTF.

The chain carries TRBV28 and TRBJ2-2; perhaps TRBD1 as D (6 bases). Germline values: CDR1 MDHEN, CDR2 SYDVKM. CDR3 length: 17 amino acids. Trimming removed 0 bases at V and 0 bases at J, with 11 bases between. CDR3 amino acids: CASSLWGQGSNTGELFF. CDR3 in DNA: TGTGCCAGCAGTTTATGGGGCCAGGGGTCGAACACCGGGGAGCTGTTTTTT.

The V call is TRBV4-1, the J call TRBJ1-5; tentative D call: TRBD1 (5 bases). Germline CDR1 and CDR2: MGHRA and YSYEKL. The CDR3 runs 15 residues. Deletions cut 5 bases from V and 3 bases from J, with 14 bases between. The CDR3 sequence: CASSSTGLPNQPQHF. The CDR3 nucleotides are TGCGCCAGCAGCTCTACGGGACTGCCCAATCAGCCCCAGCATTTT.

This clone was counted a few times. The genes are TRBV28 and TRBJ1-2; 8 positions match TRBD1. Trimming took 4 bases from V and 3 from J; bases not matched to a gene: 4. From germline, CDR1 is MDHEN and CDR2 SYDVKM. This CDR3 spans 14 amino acids. CDR3: CASSSPGQDYGYTF. The CDR3 DNA reads as TGTGCCAGCAGTTCCCCGGGACAGGACTATGGCTACACCTTC.

The rearrangement uses TRBV10-2 and TRBJ2-2; 7 nucleotides agree with TRBD2. Germline V gene lookup returns CDR1 WSHSY and CDR2 SAAADI. The CDR3 consists of 14 residues. Trimming cost V 6 bases and J 4 bases; bases outside gene matches: 5. The CDR3 bases are TGCGCCAGCAGGTGGGGGGGAAGCACCGGGGAGCTGTTTTTT. It yields the protein CASRWGGSTGELFF.

The V gene is TRBV30, the J gene TRBJ1-5; 9 bases align to TRBD1. The CDR3 contains 15 residues. After removal of 0 bases from V and 7 bases from J, the junction contained 7 bases not matched to a gene. Germline-derived CDR1 and CDR2 are GTSNPN and SVGIG (reference sequence). CDR3 amino acids: CAWSVRDRAEQPQHF. The CDR3 bases are TGTGCCTGGAGTGTGAGGGACAGGGCGGAACAGCCCCAGCATTTT.